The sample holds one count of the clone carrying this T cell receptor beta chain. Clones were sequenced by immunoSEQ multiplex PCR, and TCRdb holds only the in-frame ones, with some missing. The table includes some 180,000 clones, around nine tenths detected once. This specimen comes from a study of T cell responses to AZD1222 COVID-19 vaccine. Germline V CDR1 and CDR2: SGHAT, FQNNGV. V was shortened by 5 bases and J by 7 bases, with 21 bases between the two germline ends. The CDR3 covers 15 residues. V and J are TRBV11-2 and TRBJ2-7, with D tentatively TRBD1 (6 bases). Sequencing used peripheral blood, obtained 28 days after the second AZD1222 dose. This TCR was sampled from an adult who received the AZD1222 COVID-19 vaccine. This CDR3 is CASSPIGGYYEEQYF. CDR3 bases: TGTGCCAGCAGCCCTATAGGGGGATACTACGAGGAGCAGTACTTC.